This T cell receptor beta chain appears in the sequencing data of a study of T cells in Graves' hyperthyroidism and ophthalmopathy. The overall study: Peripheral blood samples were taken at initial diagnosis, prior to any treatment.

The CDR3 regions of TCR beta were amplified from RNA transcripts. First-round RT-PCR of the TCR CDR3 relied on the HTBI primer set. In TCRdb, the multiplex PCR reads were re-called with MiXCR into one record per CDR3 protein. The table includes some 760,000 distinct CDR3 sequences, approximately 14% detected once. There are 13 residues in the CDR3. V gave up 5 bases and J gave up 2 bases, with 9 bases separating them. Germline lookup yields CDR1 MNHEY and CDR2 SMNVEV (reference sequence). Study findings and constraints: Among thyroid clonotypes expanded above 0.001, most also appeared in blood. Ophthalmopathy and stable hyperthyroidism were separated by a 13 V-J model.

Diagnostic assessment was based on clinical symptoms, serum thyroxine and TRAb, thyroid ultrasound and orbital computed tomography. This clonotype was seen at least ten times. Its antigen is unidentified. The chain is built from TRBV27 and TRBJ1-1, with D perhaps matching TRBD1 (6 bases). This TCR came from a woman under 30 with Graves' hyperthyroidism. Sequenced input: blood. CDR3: CASSTRGNTEAFF. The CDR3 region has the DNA TGTGCCAGCAGTACCAGGGGAAACACTGAAGCTTTCTTT.